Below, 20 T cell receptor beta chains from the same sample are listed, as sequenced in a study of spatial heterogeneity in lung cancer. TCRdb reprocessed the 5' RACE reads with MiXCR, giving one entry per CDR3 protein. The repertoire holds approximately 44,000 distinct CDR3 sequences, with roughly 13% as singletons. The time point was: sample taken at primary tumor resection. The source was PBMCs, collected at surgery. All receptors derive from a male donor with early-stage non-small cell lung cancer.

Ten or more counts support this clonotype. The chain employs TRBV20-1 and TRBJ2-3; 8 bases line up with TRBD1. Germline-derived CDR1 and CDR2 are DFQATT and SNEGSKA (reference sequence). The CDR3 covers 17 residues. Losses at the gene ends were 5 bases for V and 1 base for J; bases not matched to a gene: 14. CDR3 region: CSAENIPGQGGTDTQYF. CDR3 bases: TGCAGTGCTGAAAACATTCCCGGACAGGGCGGCACAGATACGCAGTATTTT.

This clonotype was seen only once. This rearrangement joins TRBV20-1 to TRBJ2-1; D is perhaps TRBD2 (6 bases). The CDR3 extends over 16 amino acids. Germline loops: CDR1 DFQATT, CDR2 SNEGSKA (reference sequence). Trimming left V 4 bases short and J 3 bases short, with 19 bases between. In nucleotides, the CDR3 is TGCAGTGCTATTTTTGTCGGGACTCCGTTCTACAATGAGCAGTTCTTC. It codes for CSAIFVGTPFYNEQFF.

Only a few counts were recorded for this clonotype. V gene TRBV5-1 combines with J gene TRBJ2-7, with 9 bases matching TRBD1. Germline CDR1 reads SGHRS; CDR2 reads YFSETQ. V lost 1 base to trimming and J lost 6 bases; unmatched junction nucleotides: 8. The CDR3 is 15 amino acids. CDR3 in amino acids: CASSLSGTGSGEQYF. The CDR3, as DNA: TGCGCCAGCAGCTTGTCTGGGACAGGGTCGGGCGAGCAGTACTTC.

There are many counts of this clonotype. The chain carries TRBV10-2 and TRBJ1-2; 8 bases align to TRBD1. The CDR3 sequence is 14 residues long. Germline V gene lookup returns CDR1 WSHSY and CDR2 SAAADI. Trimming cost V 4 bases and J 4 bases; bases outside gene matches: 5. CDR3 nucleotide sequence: TGCGCCAGCAGTGCGTGGACAGGGTTCTATGGCTACACCTTC. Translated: CASSAWTGFYGYTF.

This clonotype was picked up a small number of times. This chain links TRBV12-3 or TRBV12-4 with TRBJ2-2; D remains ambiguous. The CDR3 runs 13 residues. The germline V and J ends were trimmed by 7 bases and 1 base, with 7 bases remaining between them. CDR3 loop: CASTKENTGELFF. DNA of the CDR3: TGTGCCAGCACCAAAGAGAACACCGGGGAGCTGTTTTTT.

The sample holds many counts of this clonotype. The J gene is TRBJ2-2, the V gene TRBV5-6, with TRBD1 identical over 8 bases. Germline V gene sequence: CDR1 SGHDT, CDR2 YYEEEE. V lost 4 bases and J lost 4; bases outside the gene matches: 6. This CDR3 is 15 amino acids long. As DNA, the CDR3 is TGTGCCAGCAGCCACGGGACAGGAGTCACCGGGGAGCTGTTTTTT. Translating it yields CASSHGTGVTGELFF.

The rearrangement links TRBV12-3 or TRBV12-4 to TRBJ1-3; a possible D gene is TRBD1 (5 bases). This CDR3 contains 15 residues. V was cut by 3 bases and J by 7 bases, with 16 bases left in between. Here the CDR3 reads CASSFGRDGRNTIYF. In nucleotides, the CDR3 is TGTGCCAGCAGTTTCGGAAGGGACGGACGGAACACCATATATTTT.

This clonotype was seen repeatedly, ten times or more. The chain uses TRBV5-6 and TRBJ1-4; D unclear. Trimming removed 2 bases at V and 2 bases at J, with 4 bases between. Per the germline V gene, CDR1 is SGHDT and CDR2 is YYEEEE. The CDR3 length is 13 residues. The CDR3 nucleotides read TGTGCCAGCAGCTTTTCCACTAATGAAAAACTGTTTTTT. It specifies CASSFSTNEKLFF.

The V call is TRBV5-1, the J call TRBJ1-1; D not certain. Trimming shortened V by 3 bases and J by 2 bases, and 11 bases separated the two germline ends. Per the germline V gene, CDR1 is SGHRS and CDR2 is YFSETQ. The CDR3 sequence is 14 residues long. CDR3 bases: TGCGCCAGCAGCTCCGACGGGCGAAACACTGAAGCTTTCTTT. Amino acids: CASSSDGRNTEAFF.

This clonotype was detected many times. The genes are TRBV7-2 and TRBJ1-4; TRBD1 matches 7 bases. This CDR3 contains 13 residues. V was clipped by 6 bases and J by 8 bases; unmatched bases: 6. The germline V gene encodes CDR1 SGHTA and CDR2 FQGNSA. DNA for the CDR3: TGTGCCAGCAGTAACAGGGGTTGGGAAAAACTGTTTTTT. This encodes CASSNRGWEKLFF.

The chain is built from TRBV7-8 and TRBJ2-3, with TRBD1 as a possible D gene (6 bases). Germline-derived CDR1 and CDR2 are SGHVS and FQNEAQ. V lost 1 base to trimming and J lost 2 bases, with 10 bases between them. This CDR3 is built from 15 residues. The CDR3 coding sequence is TGTGCCAGCAGCTTAGGTACAGGGCACACAGATACGCAGTATTTT. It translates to CASSLGTGHTDTQYF.

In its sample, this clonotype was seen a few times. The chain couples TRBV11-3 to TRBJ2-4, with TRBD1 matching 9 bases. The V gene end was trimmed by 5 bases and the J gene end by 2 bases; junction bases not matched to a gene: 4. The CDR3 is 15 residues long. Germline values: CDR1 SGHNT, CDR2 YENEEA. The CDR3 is CASSTGQGTKNIQYF. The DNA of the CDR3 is TGTGCCAGCAGCACAGGACAGGGGACCAAAAACATTCAGTACTTC.

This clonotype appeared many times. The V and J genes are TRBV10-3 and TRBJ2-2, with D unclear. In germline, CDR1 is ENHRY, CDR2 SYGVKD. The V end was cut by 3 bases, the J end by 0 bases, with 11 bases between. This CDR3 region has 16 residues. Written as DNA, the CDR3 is TGTGCCATCAGTGAATTGGCAGTCTCGAACACCGGGGAGCTGTTTTTT. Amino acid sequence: CAISELAVSNTGELFF.

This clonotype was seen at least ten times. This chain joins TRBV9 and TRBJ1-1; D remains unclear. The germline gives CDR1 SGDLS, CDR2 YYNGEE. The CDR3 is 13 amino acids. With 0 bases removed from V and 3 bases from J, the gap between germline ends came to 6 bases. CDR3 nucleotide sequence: TGTGCCAGCAGCGTAGGCTTTTACACTGAAGCTTTCTTT. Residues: CASSVGFYTEAFF.

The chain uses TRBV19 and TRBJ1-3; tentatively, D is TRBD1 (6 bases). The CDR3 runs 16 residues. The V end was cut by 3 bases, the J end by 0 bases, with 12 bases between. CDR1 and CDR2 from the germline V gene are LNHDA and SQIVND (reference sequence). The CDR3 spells CASSMRQEISGNTIYF. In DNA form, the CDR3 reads TGTGCCAGTAGTATGCGACAGGAGATCTCTGGAAACACCATATATTTT. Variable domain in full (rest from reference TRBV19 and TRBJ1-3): DGGITQSPKYLFRKEGQNVTLSCEQNLNHDAMYWYRQDPGQGLRLIYYSQIVNDFQKGDIAEGYSVSREKKESFPLTVTSAQKNPTAFYLCASSMRQEISGNTIYFGEGSWLTVV.

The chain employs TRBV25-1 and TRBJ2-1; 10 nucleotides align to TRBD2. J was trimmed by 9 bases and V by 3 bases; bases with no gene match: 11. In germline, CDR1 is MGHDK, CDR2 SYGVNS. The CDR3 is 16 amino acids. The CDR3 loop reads CASSDDRAGGPGEQFF. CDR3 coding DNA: TGTGCCAGCAGTGACGATCGAGCGGGAGGGCCGGGTGAGCAGTTCTTC.

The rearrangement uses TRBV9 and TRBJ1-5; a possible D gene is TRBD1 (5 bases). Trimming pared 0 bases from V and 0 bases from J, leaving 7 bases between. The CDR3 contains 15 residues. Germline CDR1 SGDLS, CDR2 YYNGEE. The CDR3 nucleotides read TGTGCCAGCAGCGTAGGGGGGGTTAGCAATCAGCCCCAGCATTTT. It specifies CASSVGGVSNQPQHF.

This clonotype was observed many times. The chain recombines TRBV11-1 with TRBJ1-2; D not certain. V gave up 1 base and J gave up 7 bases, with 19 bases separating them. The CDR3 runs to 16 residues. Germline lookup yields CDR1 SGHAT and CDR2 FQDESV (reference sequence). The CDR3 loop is CASSLGTSPGETGYTF. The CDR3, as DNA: TGTGCCAGCAGCTTAGGGACGTCCCCCGGGGAGACTGGCTACACCTTC. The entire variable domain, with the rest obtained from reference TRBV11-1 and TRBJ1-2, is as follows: EAEVAQSPRYKITEKSQAVAFWCDPISGHATLYWYRQILGQGPELLVQFQDESVVDDSQLPKDRFSAERLKGVDSTLKIQPAELGDSAMYLCASSLGTSPGETGYTFGSGTRLTVV.

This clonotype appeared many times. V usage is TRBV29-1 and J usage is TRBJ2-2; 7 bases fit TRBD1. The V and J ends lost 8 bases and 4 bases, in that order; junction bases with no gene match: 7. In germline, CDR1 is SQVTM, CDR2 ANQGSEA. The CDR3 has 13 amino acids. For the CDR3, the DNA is TGCAGCACAGACAGGGTCGGCACCGGGGAGCTGTTTTTT. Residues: CSTDRVGTGELFF.

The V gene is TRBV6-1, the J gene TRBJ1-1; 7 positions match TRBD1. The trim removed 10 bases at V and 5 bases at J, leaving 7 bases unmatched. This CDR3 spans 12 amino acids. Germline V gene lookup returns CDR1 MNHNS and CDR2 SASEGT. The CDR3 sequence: CATQGSVTEAFF. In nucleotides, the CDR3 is TGTGCCACACAGGGGTCGGTTACTGAAGCTTTCTTT.